This passage covers 21 T cell receptor beta chains from one sample sequenced in a study of T-cell reconstitution after alpha-beta-depleted transplantation in children. Library preparation (for TCRbeta) was performed with unique molecular identifiers. TCRdb called the PCR reads again in MiXCR, with one record for every CDR3 protein. In the table there are approximately 1,000,000 distinct CDR3 sequences, about 29% of which are singletons. The material sequenced was PBMCs, mostly from graft donor cells, taken 360 days after TCRalphabeta/CD19-depleted stem cell transplant. These receptors came from a boy younger than two who had a stem cell transplant for SCID, so the T cells may come from the graft donor.

The chain combines TRBV7-8 with TRBJ2-1; D tentatively fits TRBD1 or TRBD2 (6 bases each). The germline V gene encodes CDR1 SGHVS and CDR2 FQNEAQ. The ends were cut back, 5 bases at V and 3 bases at J, with 20 bases in the middle. The CDR3 has 17 amino acids. The DNA of the CDR3 is TGTGCCAGCAGCCCCACCTGGAGGGGGGTCCGCTACAATGAGCAGTTCTTC. It encodes CASSPTWRGVRYNEQFF.

The rearrangement uses TRBV7-2 and TRBJ2-5; 7 bases map to TRBD2. Germline V lookup: CDR1 SGHTA, CDR2 FQGNSA. CDR3 length: 14 residues. With V trimmed by 5 bases and J by 5 bases, 8 bases remained unmatched. CDR3 loop: CASSRRGTTETQYF. As DNA, the CDR3 is TGTGCCAGCAGCCGCCGGGGGACTACTGAGACCCAGTACTTC.

V gene TRBV9 combines with J gene TRBJ2-3; D is possibly TRBD1 (6 bases). Germline CDR1 and CDR2: SGDLS and YYNGEE. V was shortened by 1 base and J by 2 bases, with 20 bases between the two germline ends. CDR3 size: 18 residues. This CDR3 is CASSVMWGQVDSTDTQYF. For the CDR3, the DNA is TGTGCCAGCAGCGTAATGTGGGGGCAGGTCGATTCCACAGATACGCAGTATTTT.

This clonotype was seen only a few times. The J gene is TRBJ2-3, the V gene TRBV5-1; possible D gene TRBD2, 5 bases. The length of the CDR3 is 16 residues. The germline V and J ends were trimmed by 3 bases and 2 bases, with 16 bases remaining between them. The germline V gene encodes CDR1 SGHRS and CDR2 YFSETQ. DNA of the CDR3: TGCGCCAGCAGCTACGAGGTAATGAGGGCCACAGATACGCAGTATTTT. It is translated as CASSYEVMRATDTQYF.

The rearrangement uses TRBV20-1 and TRBJ1-2, with D tentatively TRBD1 (6 bases). Germline V gene data show CDR1 as DFQATT and CDR2 as SNEGSKA (reference sequence). The CDR3 totals 14 residues. V lost 3 bases, J lost 4 bases, and 15 bases lay in between. The CDR3 sequence: CSASSHGQSYGYTF. The CDR3 DNA is TGCAGTGCTAGTTCCCATGGACAGAGCTATGGCTACACCTTC.

This chain links TRBV6-5 with TRBJ2-5, with D maybe TRBD1 (5 bases). V was shortened by 1 base and J by 5 bases, with 11 bases between the two germline ends. This CDR3 comprises 14 residues. The germline V gene has CDR1 MNHEY and CDR2 SVGAGI. The CDR3 DNA is TGTGCCAGCAGTTACTTGGCAGGGCACGAGACCCAGTACTTC. Protein: CASSYLAGHETQYF.

The chain combines TRBV24-1 with TRBJ2-3; 9 nucleotides agree with TRBD1. V lost 4 bases to trimming and J lost 6 bases; unmatched junction nucleotides: 10. CDR1 is KGHDR, CDR2 SFDVKD, per germline. CDR3 size: 16 residues. CDR3 in amino acids: CATSDAGTGYVDTQYF. CDR3 bases: TGTGCCACCAGTGACGCCGGGACAGGGTACGTCGATACGCAGTATTTT.

The J gene is TRBJ2-3, the V gene TRBV12-3 or TRBV12-4; 9 bases match TRBD2. This CDR3 is 15 amino acids long. Unmatched junction bases numbered 6, after V lost 6 bases and J lost 2 bases. The CDR3 is CASRPSGDFTDTQYF. CDR3 bases: TGTGCCAGCAGACCTAGCGGGGATTTCACAGATACGCAGTATTTT.

This chain uses TRBV5-1 with TRBJ2-1; 11 bases fit TRBD2. Trimming at V came to 2 bases and at J to 2 bases, leaving 9 bases not matched to a gene. The CDR3 runs 18 residues. From germline, CDR1 is SGHRS and CDR2 YFSETQ. CDR3 sequence: CASSLGLAGGSTYNEQFF. As DNA, the CDR3 is TGCGCCAGCAGCTTAGGGCTAGCGGGGGGCTCCACCTACAATGAGCAGTTCTTC.

The rearrangement joins TRBV5-1 to TRBJ2-3; D possibly corresponds to TRBD2 (6 bases). V was shortened by 4 bases and J by 2 bases, with 11 bases between the two germline ends. Germline V lookup: CDR1 SGHRS, CDR2 YFSETQ. The CDR3 extends over 14 amino acids. CDR3 DNA sequence: TGCGCCAGCAGCCCGCTAGCGACCACAGATACGCAGTATTTT. Translation gives CASSPLATTDTQYF.

This chain links TRBV12-3 or TRBV12-4 with TRBJ1-2, with 8 bases lining up with TRBD1. V trimming: 6 bases; J trimming: 5 bases; junction bases outside the gene matches: 8. This CDR3 spans 14 amino acids. CDR3 bases: TGTGCCAGCAGATTGGACAGGGTGATGTATGGCTACACCTTC. It yields the protein CASRLDRVMYGYTF.

This chain uses TRBV6-2 or TRBV6-3 with TRBJ2-5; 7 nucleotides match TRBD1. Germline-derived CDR1 and CDR2 are MNHEY and SVGEGT. The CDR3 loop spans 17 amino acids. Unmatched junction bases numbered 10, after V lost 0 bases and J lost 3 bases. The CDR3: CASSYSRTGVGKETQYF. CDR3 coding DNA: TGTGCCAGCAGTTACTCCCGTACAGGGGTGGGCAAAGAGACCCAGTACTTC.

This rearrangement joins TRBV4-3 to TRBJ2-1; no definite D call. Germline CDR1 reads LGHNA; CDR2 reads YSLEER. This CDR3 region has 13 residues. The germline V and J ends were trimmed by 3 bases and 7 bases, with 10 bases remaining between them. This chain's CDR3 is CASSQTAFNEQFF. In DNA, the CDR3 is TGCGCCAGCAGCCAGACGGCGTTTAATGAGCAGTTCTTC.

This clonotype was counted a few times. The chain uses TRBV12-3 or TRBV12-4 and TRBJ2-5; D possibly uses TRBD1 or TRBD2 (5 bases each). The V end was cut by 2 bases, the J end by 1 base, with 14 bases between. The CDR3 has 16 amino acids. This chain's CDR3 is CASSLTRGGLQETQYF. The CDR3, as DNA: TGTGCCAGCAGTTTAACCCGGGGCGGCCTCCAAGAGACCCAGTACTTC.

This chain links TRBV29-1 with TRBJ1-2, with TRBD1 as a possible D gene (5 bases). The germline gives CDR1 SQVTM, CDR2 ANQGSEA. The ends were cut back, 4 bases at V and 7 bases at J, with 13 bases in the middle. This CDR3 has 12 amino acids. The CDR3 DNA sequence: TGCAGCGTTGTTCGAGGGGAAGGTGGCTACACCTTC. Residues: CSVVRGEGGYTF.

This clonotype was counted only a few times. The chain links TRBV24-1 to TRBJ1-2, with no clear D. CDR3 length: 14 residues. Germline V CDR1 and CDR2: KGHDR, SFDVKD. V shed 2 bases and J shed 8 bases, with 14 bases lying between them. Here the CDR3 DNA reads TGTGCCACCAGTGATTACCAGGCTCCTAGCGGCTACACCTTC. This translates into CATSDYQAPSGYTF.

The V gene is TRBV11-2, the J gene TRBJ2-3, with 7 bases lining up with TRBD2. CDR3 length: 15 amino acids. V lost 5 bases, J lost 3 bases, and 8 bases stayed unmatched. Looked up from germline, CDR1 is SGHAT and CDR2 is FQNNGV. DNA of the CDR3: TGTGCCAGCAGCGAGCCAGCGGGGCTGACAGATACGCAGTATTTT. It specifies CASSEPAGLTDTQYF. The whole variable domain, filled in from reference TRBV11-2 and TRBJ2-3, reads EAGVAQSPRYKIIEKRQSVAFWCNPISGHATLYWYQQILGQGPKLLIQFQNNGVVDDSQLPKDRFSAERLKGVDSTLKIQPAKLEDSAVYLCASSEPAGLTDTQYFGPGTRLTVL.

CDR3 coding DNA: TGCAGTGCCCGAACCCCGACAGGGGGCACAACAGATACGCAGTATTTT. It yields the protein CSARTPTGGTTDTQYF. The gene calls are TRBV20-1 and TRBJ2-3; the match to TRBD1 covers 10 bases. V trimming: 6 bases; J trimming: 3 bases; junction bases outside the gene matches: 12. Germline CDR1 and CDR2: DFQATT and SNEGSKA (reference sequence). This CDR3 spans 16 amino acids.

This clonotype was counted between two and nine times. V gene TRBV7-3 combines with J gene TRBJ2-1; TRBD2 agrees at 9 bases. CDR3 length: 19 residues. V was pared by 3 bases and J by 6 bases, with 18 bases of the junction left unmatched. Per germline, CDR1 SGHTA and CDR2 FQGTGA. Written as DNA, the CDR3 is TGTGCCAGCAGCTTTGGGTTTATCCGCGGGGGGGCCAAAGGCAATGAGCAGTTCTTC. Translating it yields CASSFGFIRGGAKGNEQFF. Variable domain in full (rest from reference TRBV7-3 and TRBJ2-1): GAGVSQTPSNKVTEKGKYVELRCDPISGHTALYWYRQSLGQGPEFLIYFQGTGAADDSGLPNDRFFAVRPEGSVSTLKIQRTERGDSAVYLCASSFGFIRGGAKGNEQFFGPGTRLTVL.

This clonotype was counted only a few times. The chain is built from TRBV10-2 and TRBJ2-7; D not certain. This CDR3 region has 12 residues. Trimming took off 4 bases at V and 3 bases at J, with 7 bases between the two ends. CDR1 WSHSY and CDR2 SAAADI come from the germline V gene. CDR3 bases: TGCGCCAGCAGTGCTTGGGACTACGAGCAGTACTTC. Protein product: CASSAWDYEQYF.

The chain carries TRBV29-1 and TRBJ1-1; D possibly corresponds to TRBD1 (6 bases). Germline V lookup: CDR1 SQVTM, CDR2 ANQGSEA. The CDR3 totals 14 residues. Trimming shortened V by 6 bases and J by 0 bases, and 14 bases separated the two germline ends. CDR3 sequence reads: CSVYFRGMNTEAFF. The CDR3 bases are TGCAGCGTCTACTTCAGGGGAATGAACACTGAAGCTTTCTTT.